A single sample gave rise to the 6 T cell receptor beta chains below, sequenced in a study of Ad26.COV2.S vaccination and SARS-CoV-2 variants. Sample treatment: around 19 received Ad26.COV2.S at low or high dose, single or two shots; roughly 5 received placebo; per-sample allocation not given. The investigators took samples on day 63 after the first vaccine or placebo injection. Only in-frame clones appear in the TCRdb table, and some are missing; sequencing was by immunoSEQ multiplex PCR. The data contain more than 400,000 clones, 92% of them singletons. Sequencing was performed on peripheral blood, taken in a trial of Ad26.COV2.S vaccine versus placebo. The receptors here all came from a person aged 18-60 years who received the Ad26.COV2.S COVID-19 vaccine or a placebo.

The sample holds a few counts of this clone. The chain recombines TRBV12-3 or TRBV12-4 with TRBJ1-5; D uncertain. V was cut by 6 bases and J by 4 bases, with 10 bases left in between. The CDR3 sequence is 13 residues long. CDR3 bases: TGTGCCAGCAGCGCGGAGTGGAATCAGCCCCAGCATTTT. Its translation is CASSAEWNQPQHF.

V is TRBV11-2 and J is TRBJ2-3, with 10 bases fitting TRBD2. The junction had 11 bases not matched to a gene; V was cut back by 8 bases and J by 6 bases. Germline CDR1 and CDR2: SGHAT and FQNNGV. The CDR3 totals 15 residues. The CDR3 coding sequence is TGTGCCAGCGGAACTAGCGGGGTTGGAGGCGATACGCAGTATTTT. This encodes CASGTSGVGGDTQYF.

The CDR3 DNA follows: TGTGCCAGTAGTGTCGGGACAGTATCGACGAACACCGGGGAGCTGTTTTTT. Translation: CASSVGTVSTNTGELFF. The chain employs TRBV19 and TRBJ2-2; 7 bases are shared with TRBD1. Unmatched junction bases numbered 9, after V lost 5 bases and J lost 0 bases. This CDR3 has 17 residues. CDR1 and CDR2 from the germline V gene are LNHDA and SQIVND (reference sequence).

This chain uses TRBV7-9 with TRBJ2-5; D unclear. The germline V gene encodes CDR1 SEHNR and CDR2 FQNEAQ (reference sequence). This CDR3 comprises 14 residues. Trimming removed 3 bases from V and 4 bases from J, with 12 bases in between. The DNA for the CDR3 is TGTGCCAGCAGCTTTGACCGGGTGGTAGAGACCCAGTACTTC. Amino acid sequence: CASSFDRVVETQYF.

The chain combines TRBV2 with TRBJ2-5, with D tentatively TRBD1 (6 bases). With 10 bases removed from V and 5 bases from J, the gap between germline ends came to 17 bases. Germline V gives CDR1 SNHLY, CDR2 FYNNEI. This CDR3 contains 13 residues. The CDR3 loop is CAIIPDQGETQYF. CDR3 nucleotides: TGTGCCATTATCCCGGACCAGGGGGAGACCCAGTACTTC.

The chain carries TRBV19 and TRBJ1-2; 7 nucleotides match TRBD1. Unmatched junction bases numbered 7, after V lost 8 bases and J lost 4 bases. CDR3 length: 13 amino acids. From germline, CDR1 is LNHDA and CDR2 SQIVND (reference sequence). DNA of the CDR3: TGTGCCAGTTCACAGGGGTTTTCCTATGGCTACACCTTC. It specifies CASSQGFSYGYTF.